One and the same sample provided the 26 T cell receptor beta chains below, sequenced in a study of T cell changes during pregnancy in multiple sclerosis. Profiled with immunoSEQ multiplex PCR; TCRdb holds only in-frame clones, not every one. Among roughly 30,000 clones listed, around nine tenths were seen once. Material: CD4+ T cells from peripheral blood mononuclear cells, obtained in the first trimester of pregnancy. The receptor set was obtained from a female donor in good health, enrolled as a control in a pregnancy study.

This chain links TRBV6-1 with TRBJ2-3; D might be TRBD2 (5 bases). Looked up from germline, CDR1 is MNHNS and CDR2 is SASEGT. Trimming removed 7 bases from V and 0 bases from J, with 8 bases in between. The CDR3 totals 13 residues. In DNA, the CDR3 is TGTGCCAGCACTCCGGGGAGCACAGATACGCAGTATTTT. Translation gives CASTPGSTDTQYF.

A remark on this clone: One junction end disagrees with the germline gene, perhaps due to a read error. The chain has TRBV19 and TRBJ1-5, with 7 positions matching TRBD1. CDR1 is LNHDA and CDR2 is SQIVND in the germline V gene (reference sequence). This CDR3 is 13 amino acids long. Written as DNA, the CDR3 is TGTGCCAGTAGTCTAGACAGGGTTCAGCCCCAGCATTTT. It specifies CASSLDRVQPQHF.

The rearrangement joins TRBV7-2 to TRBJ2-3; 8 bases line up with TRBD2. The junction had 10 bases not matched to a gene; V was cut back by 2 bases and J by 0 bases. The germline V gene encodes CDR1 SGHTA and CDR2 FQGNSA. CDR3 size: 18 residues. CDR3 sequence (DNA): TGTGCCAGCAGCTTATTGTCTAGCGGGTCAACTAGCACAGATACGCAGTATTTT. The encoded protein is CASSLLSSGSTSTDTQYF.

In this sample, this clone turned up once. The chain carries TRBV23-1 and TRBJ1-6, with D hard to call. TRBV23-1 is placed among ORFs of uncertain function. The ends were cut back, 1 base at V and 6 bases at J, with 10 bases in the middle. The CDR3 contains 15 residues. CDR3 residues: CASSQYEQINSPLHF. The CDR3 coding sequence is TGCGCCAGCAGTCAATATGAACAGATTAATTCACCCCTCCACTTT.

The CDR3 nucleotides are TGTGCCAGCAGCTACAGACTAGCGGGGGTGACCCAGTACTTC. Encoded protein: CASSYRLAGVTQYF. The chain links TRBV11-2 to TRBJ2-5, with 12 bases identical to TRBD2. Germline CDR1 SGHAT, CDR2 FQNNGV. The CDR3 extends over 14 amino acids. J was trimmed by 7 bases and V by 4 bases; bases with no gene match: 4.

The chain recombines TRBV5-1 with TRBJ2-5; 8 nucleotides match TRBD2. The V segment lost 4 bases and the J segment 5 bases; nucleotides outside the gene matches: 7. CDR3 size: 14 residues. Per germline, CDR1 SGHRS and CDR2 YFSETQ. CDR3 sequence (DNA): TGCGCCAGCAGCCCGGGGGGGATAGAGGAGACCCAGTACTTC. Its translation: CASSPGGIEETQYF.

The V and J genes are TRBV7-3 and TRBJ2-2, with D possibly matching TRBD1 (7 bases). This CDR3 has 17 amino acids. Trimming took off 2 bases at V and 4 bases at J, with 17 bases between the two ends. Germline lookup yields CDR1 SGHTA and CDR2 FQGTGA. The CDR3: CASSLGRRQGGTGELFF. In nucleotides, the CDR3 is TGTGCCAGCAGCTTAGGGCGGAGGCAGGGGGGCACCGGGGAGCTGTTTTTT.

This chain uses TRBV15 with TRBJ2-7; 9 nucleotides align to TRBD1. The CDR3 is 13 amino acids. CDR1 is LNHNV and CDR2 is YYDKDF in the germline V gene (reference sequence). V shed 5 bases, J shed 5 bases, and the junction held 4 bases outside the gene matches. The CDR3 DNA reads TGTGCCACCAGCGGGACAGGGCGAGACGAGCAGTACTTC. Encoded protein: CATSGTGRDEQYF.

V usage is TRBV7-9 and J usage is TRBJ1-4; D not resolved. Germline lookup yields CDR1 SEHNR and CDR2 FQNEAQ (reference sequence). The CDR3 contains 15 residues. The V and J ends lost 1 base and 4 bases respectively, with 10 bases between them. The CDR3 here is CASSLVPGLNEKLFF. CDR3 coding DNA: TGTGCCAGCAGCTTAGTTCCCGGTCTTAATGAAAAACTGTTTTTT. Full variable domain (remainder filled in from reference TRBV7-9 and TRBJ1-4): DTGVSQNPRHKITKRGQNVTFRCDPISEHNRLYWYRQTLGQGPEFLTYFQNEAQLEKSRLLSDRFSAERPKGSFSTLEIQRTEQGDSAMYLCASSLVPGLNEKLFFGSGTQLSVL.

This chain uses TRBV5-1 with TRBJ1-1; D is unresolved. Germline CDR1 reads SGHRS; CDR2 reads YFSETQ. V lost 4 bases and J 7 bases, leaving 17 bases between the germline ends. This CDR3 contains 14 residues. The CDR3 sequence is CASSRLETSGEAFF. The CDR3 nucleotides read TGCGCCAGCAGCCGCTTGGAGACCTCGGGTGAAGCTTTCTTT.

J is TRBJ1-1 and V is TRBV18, with 7 bases aligning to TRBD1. Germline-derived CDR1 and CDR2 are KGHSH and LQKENI. V was clipped by 6 bases and J by 3 bases; unmatched bases: 4. The CDR3 is 13 residues long. The CDR3 DNA is TGTGCCAGCTCGCTTGACAGGGACACTGAAGCTTTCTTT. Translated, it gives CASSLDRDTEAFF.

The chain is built from TRBV15 and TRBJ2-3, with TRBD2 matching 10 bases. The germline V gene encodes CDR1 LNHNV and CDR2 YYDKDF (reference sequence). The CDR3 consists of 21 residues. V shed 0 bases, J shed 5 bases, and the junction held 20 bases outside the gene matches. CDR3 in amino acids: CATSRDLVGFMVAGGQDTQYF. In DNA form, the CDR3 reads TGTGCCACCAGCAGAGATCTGGTGGGGTTTATGGTAGCGGGGGGCCAAGATACGCAGTATTTT.

This clone is a singleton in its sample. The chain couples TRBV19 to TRBJ2-7; D is unresolved. Deletions cut 5 bases from V and 0 bases from J, with 17 bases between. The CDR3 contains 16 residues. CDR1 LNHDA and CDR2 SQIVND come from the germline V gene (reference sequence). CDR3 protein: CASSELGRKSSYEQYF. In DNA form, the CDR3 reads TGTGCCAGTAGTGAACTTGGCAGGAAGAGCTCCTACGAGCAGTACTTC.

The rearrangement joins TRBV4-3 to TRBJ2-5; TRBD1 aligns across 7 bases. The CDR3 is 13 amino acids. In germline, CDR1 is LGHNA, CDR2 YSLEER. The ends lost 3 bases at V and 5 bases at J; junction bases unmatched: 3. The CDR3 DNA reads TGCGCCAGCAGCCAGCTACAGGGGGAGACCCAGTACTTC. Translating gives CASSQLQGETQYF.

V and J are TRBV18 and TRBJ2-5; no firm D call. Trimming removed 2 bases at V and 7 bases at J, with 11 bases between. Germline V lookup: CDR1 KGHSH, CDR2 LQKENI. CDR3 size: 13 residues. Written as DNA, the CDR3 is TGTGCCAGCTCACCAAGGCAGGATGCGACCCAGTACTTC. It translates to CASSPRQDATQYF.

This clone showed up just once. The chain joins TRBV11-3 to TRBJ2-2, with D tentatively TRBD2 (5 bases). CDR1 and CDR2 from the germline V gene are SGHNT and YENEEA. The CDR3 runs to 12 residues. With 5 bases removed from V and 7 bases from J, the gap between germline ends came to 8 bases. CDR3 nucleotides: TGTGCCAGCAGCCCGCGGGTCGGGGAGCTGTTTTTT. This codes for CASSPRVGELFF.

The chain employs TRBV11-2 and TRBJ1-2, with 7 bases fitting TRBD1. V gave up 4 bases and J gave up 2 bases; unmatched junction bases: 10. This CDR3 is 16 amino acids long. Germline loops: CDR1 SGHAT, CDR2 FQNNGV. This CDR3 reads CASSSIKTTGNYGYTF. The CDR3 bases are TGTGCCAGCAGCTCCATTAAAACGACAGGGAACTATGGCTACACCTTC.

This rearrangement joins TRBV11-2 to TRBJ1-5, with TRBD1 matching 8 bases. Germline assignment: CDR1 SGHAT and CDR2 FQNNGV. CDR3 length equals 17 residues. Trimming removed 5 bases from V and 4 bases from J; junction bases left unmatched: 13. In DNA, the CDR3 is TGTGCCAGCAGCGATGGACAGGGAGAAGTTGGGAATCAGCCCCAGCATTTT. Translation: CASSDGQGEVGNQPQHF.

Remarks on this clone: An end of the junction differs from the germline gene, which may be a read error. The V call is TRBV7-7, the J call TRBJ2-1; TRBD2 matches at 15 bases. CDR1 and CDR2 (germline): SSHAT, FNYEAQ (reference sequence). The CDR3 is 15 amino acids. This chain's CDR3 is CASSAGTSGGNEQFF. In DNA, the CDR3 is TGTGCTAGCAGCGCAGGGACTAGCGGGGGGAATGAGCAGTTCTTC.

The V gene is TRBV28, the J gene TRBJ2-7; no firm D call. Germline V gene lookup returns CDR1 MDHEN and CDR2 SYDVKM. The CDR3 has 16 amino acids. V lost 6 bases and J 0 bases, leaving 18 bases between the germline ends. The CDR3 nucleotides are TGTGCCAGCAGCCGAATTGGAGCCCCGAGCTCCTACGAGCAGTACTTC. Its translation: CASSRIGAPSSYEQYF. The whole variable domain, remainder taken from reference TRBV28 and TRBJ2-7, is DVKVTQSSRYLVKRTGEKVFLECVQDMDHENMFWYRQDPGLGLRLIYFSYDVKMKEKGDIPEGYSVSREKKERFSLILESASTNQTSMYLCASSRIGAPSSYEQYFGPGTRLTVT.

V usage is TRBV11-2 and J usage is TRBJ2-7; no clear D gene. The CDR3 covers 14 residues. V lost 1 base, J lost 2 bases, and 9 bases lay in between. CDR1 and CDR2 (germline): SGHAT, FQNNGV. CDR3 sequence (DNA): TGTGCCAGCAGCTTAGCCCGCCAGGCCTACGAGCAGTACTTC. Translating it yields CASSLARQAYEQYF.

V is TRBV27 and J is TRBJ1-2, with D possibly being TRBD1 (5 bases). This CDR3 contains 14 residues. V lost 5 bases and J lost 5, with 15 bases in between. Germline CDR1 MNHEY, CDR2 SMNVEV (reference sequence). CDR3: CASSKSQGWYGYTF. The DNA for the CDR3 is TGTGCCAGCAGTAAAAGTCAGGGATGGTATGGCTACACCTTC.

The chain joins TRBV29-1 to TRBJ2-3; tentative D call: TRBD1 (6 bases). The CDR3 is made up of 14 amino acids. Between the trimmed V and J ends, which lost 6 bases and 0 bases, there was a span of 13 bases. Per the germline V gene, CDR1 is SQVTM and CDR2 is ANQGSEA. The CDR3 DNA sequence: TGCAGCGTCCCCACAGGGCCAAGCACAGATACGCAGTATTTT. Translated, it gives CSVPTGPSTDTQYF.

This sequence joins TRBV7-3 and TRBJ2-1, with 13 bases lining up with TRBD2. In germline, CDR1 is SGHTA, CDR2 FQGTGA. The CDR3 runs to 14 residues. Losses at the gene ends were 2 bases for V and 15 bases for J; bases not matched to a gene: 7. CDR3 nucleotides: TGTGCCAGCAGCTTAGGACTAGCGGGAGATCAGTGGTTCTTC. Translation gives CASSLGLAGDQWFF.

V and J are TRBV29-1 and TRBJ2-4, with 10 bases fitting TRBD1. Germline lookup yields CDR1 SQVTM and CDR2 ANQGSEA. The CDR3 runs 17 residues. V dropped 7 bases and J dropped 1; count of bases not matched to a gene: 13. The CDR3 here is CSASDRGRGLAKNIQYF. In DNA form, the CDR3 reads TGCAGCGCCAGTGACAGGGGGCGAGGGCTGGCCAAAAACATTCAGTACTTC.

The rearrangement joins TRBV28 to TRBJ2-2; D perhaps matches TRBD2 (7 bases). CDR3 length equals 16 residues. V lost 5 bases, J lost 5 bases, and 18 bases lay in between. Germline CDR1 and CDR2: MDHEN and SYDVKM. CDR3 sequence reads: CASSKIGGARTGELFF. DNA for the CDR3: TGTGCCAGCAGTAAGATAGGGGGGGCTAGGACCGGGGAGCTGTTTTTT.